Listed here are 29 T cell receptor beta chains from one sample, sequenced in a study of beta chain features in type 1 diabetes. What was sequenced were expressed TCRB transcripts, since all of the isolated RNA had been reverse transcribed. Generated by immunoSEQ multiplex PCR, the TCRdb table keeps only in-frame clones and is missing some. The sample shows about 340,000 clones, roughly a tenth of them seen only once. For these receptors, no antigen is known. Notes on the study in general: Significant though moderate, a shortening of TCRB CDR3s appeared in all four CD4+ subsets of Type 1 diabetes patients.

The sample taken for sequencing was central memory CD4+ T cells from blood. The receptors originated from a man aged 25 to 40 with type 1 diabetes.

This clone was seen more than once but under ten times. The V call is TRBV20-1, the J call TRBJ2-3; no clear D gene. The CDR3 sequence is 10 residues long. V gave up 1 base and J gave up 14 bases, with 10 bases separating them. The germline gives CDR1 DFQATT, CDR2 SNEGSKA (reference sequence). CDR3 protein: CSARALPPYF. In nucleotides, the CDR3 is TGCAGTGCTAGAGCCCTTCCTCCGTATTTT.

This sequence joins TRBV6-6 and TRBJ1-2, with D tentatively TRBD1 (5 bases). The germline V and J ends were trimmed by 5 bases and 5 bases, with 21 bases remaining between them. The CDR3 totals 16 residues. Germline-derived CDR1 and CDR2 are MNHNY and SVGAGI (reference sequence). CDR3 loop: CASSPRGSLPSYGYTF. CDR3 in DNA: TGTGCCAGCAGTCCTCGGGGCAGCCTCCCCTCTTATGGCTACACCTTC.

The chain uses TRBV6-5 and TRBJ1-2; TRBD1 agrees at 8 bases. V was clipped by 6 bases and J by 5 bases; unmatched bases: 11. Germline V CDR1 and CDR2: MNHEY, SVGAGI. This CDR3 region has 15 residues. CDR3 sequence (DNA): TGTGCCAGCAGATATCCGACCGGGACAGGTTATGGCTACACCTTC. It is translated as CASRYPTGTGYGYTF.

The chain joins TRBV9 to TRBJ2-1; 12 positions agree with TRBD2. The CDR3 is 15 amino acids. Germline lookup yields CDR1 SGDLS and CDR2 YYNGEE. V lost 1 base and J lost 7; bases outside the gene matches: 3. The CDR3 spells CASSVRTSGENEQFF. Written as DNA, the CDR3 is TGTGCCAGCAGCGTACGGACTAGCGGGGAGAATGAGCAGTTCTTC.

The genes are TRBV5-4 and TRBJ1-5; 8 positions match TRBD1. CDR3 length equals 15 residues. V gave up 2 bases and J gave up 5 bases; unmatched junction bases: 6. Germline V CDR1 and CDR2: SGHNT, YYREEE (reference sequence). CDR3 sequence reads: CASSFSDRADQPQHF. The CDR3 coding sequence is TGTGCCAGCAGCTTTTCGGACAGGGCGGATCAGCCCCAGCATTTT.

The CDR3 loop reads CASSHSGASSLVYGYTF. CDR3 bases: TGTGCCAGCAGCCACAGTGGGGCCAGCAGTCTGGTCTATGGCTACACCTTC. The chain combines TRBV7-2 with TRBJ1-2; D perhaps matches TRBD1 (5 bases). Per the germline V gene, CDR1 is SGHTA and CDR2 is FQGNSA. Trimming removed 5 bases at V and 4 bases at J, with 23 bases between. The CDR3 loop spans 17 amino acids.

About this clone itself: The same CDR3 also results from other DNA sequences found in this sample. The chain recombines TRBV30 with TRBJ1-1; no reliable D call. Germline CDR1 is GTSNPN and CDR2 is SVGIG (reference sequence). The length of the CDR3 is 13 residues. V lost 0 bases and J 1 base, leaving 6 bases between the germline ends. The CDR3 loop is CAWSVRQNTEAFF. CDR3 bases: TGTGCCTGGAGTGTACGACAGAACACTGAAGCTTTCTTT.

Remarks on this clone: The same CDR3 also results from other DNA sequences found in this sample. The chain carries TRBV30 and TRBJ1-2, with TRBD1 as a possible D gene (5 bases). This CDR3 is built from 13 residues. Between the trimmed V and J ends, which lost 2 bases and 4 bases, there was a span of 11 bases. From germline, CDR1 is GTSNPN and CDR2 SVGIG (reference sequence). CDR3 sequence: CAWSYRGGYGYTF. The CDR3 bases are TGTGCCTGGAGTTATAGGGGAGGCTATGGCTACACCTTC.

Many counts were recorded for this clone. The CDR3 DNA follows: TGCAGCGCCCTGAGGGACAGGGGGGTCACCGGGGAGCTGTTTTTT. Translating it yields CSALRDRGVTGELFF. The genes are TRBV29-1 and TRBJ2-2; TRBD1 matches 11 bases. Germline CDR1 is SQVTM and CDR2 is ANQGSEA. This CDR3 spans 15 amino acids. V gave up 7 bases and J gave up 4 bases; unmatched junction bases: 8.

J is TRBJ2-2 and V is TRBV7-9; TRBD1 might be the D (5 bases). The CDR3 is 16 amino acids. Germline V gives CDR1 SEHNR, CDR2 FQNEAQ (reference sequence). With 5 bases removed from V and 4 bases from J, the gap between germline ends came to 17 bases. The CDR3 region is CASSPIDSSGTGELFF. The CDR3 nucleotides are TGTGCCAGCAGCCCGATCGACAGCTCGGGCACCGGGGAGCTGTTTTTT.

This clone was counted between two and nine times. The chain is built from TRBV7-2 and TRBJ2-4; 10 bases map to TRBD1. The V gene end was trimmed by 4 bases and the J gene end by 9 bases; junction bases not matched to a gene: 9. Germline-derived CDR1 and CDR2 are SGHTA and FQGNSA. The CDR3 length is 15 residues. This CDR3 is CASSSNPGQGTIQYF. The CDR3 nucleotides read TGTGCCAGCAGCTCAAACCCGGGACAGGGGACCATTCAGTACTTC. Looking up the rest from reference TRBV7-2 and TRBJ2-4 gives the full variable domain: GAGVSQSPSNKVTEKGKDVELRCDPISGHTALYWYRQSLGQGLEFLIYFQGNSAPDKSGLPSDRFSAERTGGSVSTLTIQRTQQEDSAVYLCASSSNPGQGTIQYFGAGTRLSVL.

The V gene is TRBV29-1, the J gene TRBJ1-2; weak D call: TRBD1 (6 bases). The V gene lost 6 bases and the J gene lost 6 bases, with 20 bases spanning the gap. This CDR3 has 14 amino acids. Germline V lookup: CDR1 SQVTM, CDR2 ANQGSEA. Written as DNA, the CDR3 is TGCAGCGTGGGATTACAGGGAGTAGGCGATGGCTACACCTTC. Its translation: CSVGLQGVGDGYTF. Drawing the rest from reference TRBV29-1 and TRBJ1-2, the complete variable domain is SAVISQKPSRDICQRGTSLTIQCQVDSQVTMMFWYRQQPGQSLTLIATANQGSEATYESGFVIDKFPISRPNLTFSTLTVSNMSPEDSSIYLCSVGLQGVGDGYTFGSGTRLTVV.

The chain uses TRBV29-1 and TRBJ1-4; TRBD1 agrees at 10 bases. Germline CDR1 SQVTM, CDR2 ANQGSEA. After removal of 3 bases from V and 7 bases from J, the junction contained 5 bases not matched to a gene. The CDR3 contains 14 residues. The CDR3 sequence: CSVDTTGGGEKLFF. DNA of the CDR3: TGCAGCGTTGACACGACAGGGGGCGGTGAAAAACTGTTTTTT.

The table lists this clone with many counts. The gene calls are TRBV7-9 and TRBJ2-1; D is perhaps TRBD1 (5 bases). Germline CDR1 is SEHNR and CDR2 is FQNEAQ (reference sequence). The germline V and J ends were trimmed by 0 bases and 5 bases, with 17 bases remaining between them. The CDR3 runs 17 residues. The CDR3 here is CASSLAGQGRHNNEQFF. CDR3 in DNA: TGTGCCAGCAGCTTAGCGGGGCAGGGAAGACACAACAATGAGCAGTTCTTC.

V usage is TRBV4-3 and J usage is TRBJ2-2; the D is unclear. This CDR3 comprises 14 residues. V was clipped by 0 bases and J by 6 bases, with 8 bases between them. Germline CDR1 is LGHNA and CDR2 is YSLEER. The CDR3 nucleotides read TGCGCCAGCAGCCAAGATCCGGCCGCCGGGGAGCTGTTTTTT. Translating it yields CASSQDPAAGELFF.

The rearrangement uses TRBV13 and TRBJ1-2; D is ambiguous. V dropped 0 bases and J dropped 8 bases, with 16 bases sitting between them. Germline CDR1 and CDR2: PRHDT and FYEKMQ (reference sequence). This CDR3 contains 15 residues. The CDR3 loop reads CASSLGVGEVGGYTF. CDR3 sequence (DNA): TGTGCCAGCAGCTTAGGCGTCGGGGAAGTAGGAGGCTACACCTTC.

The chain recombines TRBV4-1 with TRBJ2-7; D remains unclear. Per the germline V gene, CDR1 is MGHRA and CDR2 is YSYEKL. The V and J ends lost 3 bases and 2 bases respectively, with 11 bases between them. This CDR3 region has 14 residues. CDR3 sequence: CASSHQVGPYEQYF. CDR3 sequence (DNA): TGCGCCAGCAGCCATCAGGTCGGCCCCTACGAGCAGTACTTC.

This clone occurred a few times. This chain links TRBV27 with TRBJ1-5, with 10 bases that match TRBD1. The germline V gene has CDR1 MNHEY and CDR2 SMNVEV (reference sequence). This CDR3 is 15 amino acids long. Losses at the gene ends were 4 bases for V and 7 bases for J; bases not matched to a gene: 7. The CDR3 protein is CASSSGTGAIQPQHF. CDR3 sequence (DNA): TGTGCCAGCAGTTCGGGGACAGGGGCGATCCAGCCCCAGCATTTT.

This clone was counted a few times. The chain combines TRBV6-6 with TRBJ2-5, with TRBD1 matching 8 bases. Germline V gene sequence: CDR1 MNHNY, CDR2 SVGAGI (reference sequence). J gave up 6 bases and V 2 bases, and 5 bases lay outside the gene matches. The CDR3 loop spans 14 amino acids. The CDR3 DNA reads TGTGCCAGCAGTTACGGCGACAGGGGAAAGACCCAGTACTTC. This sequence encodes CASSYGDRGKTQYF.

The sample holds a few counts of this clone. The chain couples TRBV7-2 to TRBJ2-5; 7 nucleotides align to TRBD2. Germline-derived CDR1 and CDR2 are SGHTA and FQGNSA. After removal of 6 bases from V and 3 bases from J, the junction contained 7 bases not matched to a gene. The CDR3 extends over 14 amino acids. DNA of the CDR3: TGTGCCAGCAGTCCCCAAGCGGGGAAAGAGACCCAGTACTTC. The encoded protein is CASSPQAGKETQYF.

The rearrangement links TRBV5-4 to TRBJ2-2; no definite D call. This CDR3 spans 13 amino acids. Trimming removed 3 bases from V and 3 bases from J, with 6 bases in between. Germline values: CDR1 SGHNT, CDR2 YYREEE (reference sequence). The CDR3 nucleotides read TGTGCCAGCAGCTCGAGATACACCGGGGAGCTGTTTTTT. Translation gives CASSSRYTGELFF.

The chain has TRBV5-1 and TRBJ2-1; D is unresolved. The germline V gene has CDR1 SGHRS and CDR2 YFSETQ. The length of the CDR3 is 15 residues. Trimming took off 0 bases at V and 6 bases at J, with 13 bases between the two ends. The CDR3 nucleotides read TGCGCCAGCAGCTTGGATGTCCGGCCAGTCAATGAGCAGTTCTTC. It yields the protein CASSLDVRPVNEQFF. Looking up the rest from reference TRBV5-1 and TRBJ2-1 gives the full variable domain: KAGVTQTPRYLIKTRGQQVTLSCSPISGHRSVSWYQQTPGQGLQFLFEYFSETQRNKGNFPGRFSGRQFSNSRSEMNVSTLELGDSALYLCASSLDVRPVNEQFFGPGTRLTVL.

A few counts support this clone. The J gene is TRBJ2-2, the V gene TRBV5-1; D gene ambiguous. Germline V gene sequence: CDR1 SGHRS, CDR2 YFSETQ. CDR3 length equals 15 residues. Trimming left V 0 bases short and J 2 bases short, with 8 bases between. This chain's CDR3 is CASSLGPKNTGELFF. DNA of the CDR3: TGCGCCAGCAGCTTGGGACCGAAAAACACCGGGGAGCTGTTTTTT.

This clone has a handful of counts. This chain uses TRBV27 with TRBJ2-7; D possibly corresponds to TRBD2 (6 bases). The length of the CDR3 is 17 residues. Trimming pared 4 bases from V and 0 bases from J, leaving 19 bases between. The germline V gene encodes CDR1 MNHEY and CDR2 SMNVEV (reference sequence). Written as DNA, the CDR3 is TGTGCCAGCAGTTCTCCCTTCGGGGGTAGTCCCTCCTACGAGCAGTACTTC. Residues: CASSSPFGGSPSYEQYF.

Notes on this clone: An end of the junction differs from the germline gene, which may be a read error. This CDR3 is also generated by other DNA sequences in the sample. This chain uses TRBV9 with TRBJ2-3, with no clear D. CDR3 length: 11 residues. Per germline, CDR1 SGDLS and CDR2 YYNGEE. CDR3 residues: CASSAVDTQYF. The CDR3 coding sequence is TGCGCCAGCAGCGCCGTAGATACGCAGTATTTT.

This clone was detected only a few times. The V call is TRBV7-9, the J call TRBJ1-1; D ambiguous. Deletions cut 4 bases from V and 4 bases from J, with 4 bases between. The germline V gene has CDR1 SEHNR and CDR2 FQNEAQ (reference sequence). The CDR3 spans 11 residues. CDR3 nucleotide sequence: TGTGCCAGCAGCTCCATCACTGAAGCTTTCTTT. It yields the protein CASSSITEAFF. The whole variable domain, remainder taken from reference TRBV7-9 and TRBJ1-1, is DTGVSQNPRHKITKRGQNVTFRCDPISEHNRLYWYRQTLGQGPEFLTYFQNEAQLEKSRLLSDRFSAERPKGSFSTLEIQRTEQGDSAMYLCASSSITEAFFGQGTRLTVV.

This clone showed up just a few times. The chain couples TRBV2 to TRBJ2-3; D is uncertain. V was trimmed by 7 bases and J by 3 bases, leaving 14 bases between them. CDR1 is SNHLY, CDR2 FYNNEI, per germline. The CDR3 contains 14 residues. CDR3 sequence: CASNGRLSTDTQYF. The CDR3 DNA is TGTGCCAGCAACGGTCGGCTGAGTACAGATACGCAGTATTTT. The full variable domain, in which reference TRBV2 and TRBJ2-3 provide the parts outside the CDR3, is EPEVTQTPSHQVTQMGQEVILRCVPISNHLYFYWYRQILGQKVEFLVSFYNNEISEKSEIFDDQFSVERPDGSNFTLKIRSTKLEDSAMYFCASNGRLSTDTQYFGPGTRLTVL.

The chain has TRBV11-3 and TRBJ2-4; D may be TRBD2 (7 bases). Germline V CDR1 and CDR2: SGHNT, YENEEA. The CDR3 is 14 amino acids. Trimming removed 5 bases at V and 7 bases at J, with 15 bases between. CDR3 in DNA: TGTGCCAGCAGCGCGGGGGCCATAGGGAACATTCAGTACTTC. It codes for CASSAGAIGNIQYF.

The gene calls are TRBV29-1 and TRBJ1-2, with D unclear. The V end was cut by 2 bases, the J end by 4 bases, with 17 bases between. The CDR3 is 15 amino acids. The germline gives CDR1 SQVTM, CDR2 ANQGSEA. CDR3 sequence: CSVEPSAAASYGYTF. CDR3 DNA: TGCAGCGTTGAACCGTCGGCAGCAGCTTCCTATGGCTACACCTTC.